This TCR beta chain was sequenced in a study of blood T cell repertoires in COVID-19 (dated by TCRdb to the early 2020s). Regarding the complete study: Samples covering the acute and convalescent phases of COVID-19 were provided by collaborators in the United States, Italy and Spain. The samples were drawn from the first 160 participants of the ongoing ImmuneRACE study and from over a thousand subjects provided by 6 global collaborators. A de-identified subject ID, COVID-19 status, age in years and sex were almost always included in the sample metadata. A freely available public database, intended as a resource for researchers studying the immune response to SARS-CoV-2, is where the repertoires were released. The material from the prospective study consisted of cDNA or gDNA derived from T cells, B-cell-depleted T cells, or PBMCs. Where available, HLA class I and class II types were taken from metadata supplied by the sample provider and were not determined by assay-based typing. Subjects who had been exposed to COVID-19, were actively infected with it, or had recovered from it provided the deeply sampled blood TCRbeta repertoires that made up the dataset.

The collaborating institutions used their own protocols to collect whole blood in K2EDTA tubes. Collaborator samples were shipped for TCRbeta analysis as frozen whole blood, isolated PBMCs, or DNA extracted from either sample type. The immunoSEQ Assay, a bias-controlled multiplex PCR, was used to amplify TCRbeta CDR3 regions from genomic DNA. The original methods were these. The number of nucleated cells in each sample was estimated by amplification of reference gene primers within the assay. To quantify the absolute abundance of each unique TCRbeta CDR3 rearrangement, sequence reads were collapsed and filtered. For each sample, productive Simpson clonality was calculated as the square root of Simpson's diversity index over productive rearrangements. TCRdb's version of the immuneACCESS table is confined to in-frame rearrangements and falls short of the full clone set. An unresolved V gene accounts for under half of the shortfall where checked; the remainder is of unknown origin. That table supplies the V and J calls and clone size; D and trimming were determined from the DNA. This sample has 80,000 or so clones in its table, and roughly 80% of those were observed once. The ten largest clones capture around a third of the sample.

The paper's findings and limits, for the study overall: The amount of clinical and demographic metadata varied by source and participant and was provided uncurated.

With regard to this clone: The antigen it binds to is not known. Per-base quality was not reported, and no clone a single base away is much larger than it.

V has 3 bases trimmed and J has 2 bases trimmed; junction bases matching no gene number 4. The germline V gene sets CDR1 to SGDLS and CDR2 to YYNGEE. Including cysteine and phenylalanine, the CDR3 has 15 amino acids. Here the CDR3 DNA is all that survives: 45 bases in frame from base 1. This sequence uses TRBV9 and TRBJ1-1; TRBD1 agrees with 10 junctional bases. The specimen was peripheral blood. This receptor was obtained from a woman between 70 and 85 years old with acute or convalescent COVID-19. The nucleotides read TGTGCCAGCAGCGGACAGGGGGCACAAAACACTGAAGCTTTCTTT. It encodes CASSGQGAQNTEAFF.